The rows below give T cell receptor beta chains drawn from one sample of a study of blood T cells in healthy people across ages. Using its own MiXCR run on the 5' RACE reads, TCRdb lists one record per CDR3 protein. The sample has fewer than 1.5 million distinct CDR3 sequences; around 42% are singletons. Sequencing was carried out using blood. The receptor source for this set is a woman aged 18 to 35 in good health. CDR3s leave out the opening cysteine and the closing phenylalanine or tryptophan. Fields, in order: V gene, clone size, J gene, CDR3 protein. Size tells how often a clone was seen (once, few, many) or the class of an expanded clone, and some rows leave it out.

v_gene: TRBV6-1
abundance: .
j_gene: TRBJ2-7
CDR3aa: ASSDQLDEQY

v_gene: TRBV4-2
abundance: .
j_gene: TRBJ2-7
CDR3aa: ASSQGWSETEVYEQY

v_gene: TRBV24-1
abundance: once
j_gene: TRBJ2-1
CDR3aa: APEGQHTYNEQF

v_gene: TRBV4-1
abundance: .
j_gene: TRBJ2-3
CDR3aa: ASIQEALAWALDTQY

v_gene: TRBV7-7
abundance: .
j_gene: TRBJ2-1
CDR3aa: ASSLEGRYKEQF

v_gene: TRBV10-3
abundance: many
j_gene: TRBJ2-5
CDR3aa: AISEQREETQY

v_gene: TRBV5-1
abundance: .
j_gene: TRBJ1-5
CDR3aa: AGRQGEGGLWPQH

v_gene: TRBV28
abundance: few
j_gene: TRBJ2-5
CDR3aa: ASSPSGPETQY

v_gene: TRBV12-3/TRBV12-4
abundance: .
j_gene: TRBJ2-3
CDR3aa: ASRLTRGPDTQY

v_gene: TRBV5-1
abundance: once
j_gene: TRBJ1-1
CDR3aa: ASSSGQGALNTEAF

v_gene: TRBV20-1
abundance: few
j_gene: TRBJ2-1
CDR3aa: SAELPSGNHEQF

v_gene: TRBV4-1
abundance: once
j_gene: TRBJ2-7
CDR3aa: ASSLLGSGSSYNEQY

v_gene: TRBV21-1
abundance: .
j_gene: .
CDR3aa: ASSKGGGGYEQY

v_gene: TRBV10-3
abundance: .
j_gene: TRBJ2-1
CDR3aa: AISDSRTSGNEQF

v_gene: TRBV20-1
abundance: few
j_gene: TRBJ1-1
CDR3aa: SAPRDNTEAF

v_gene: TRBV6-1
abundance: once
j_gene: TRBJ1-5
CDR3aa: ASMGGNAVSQPQH